These 17 T cell receptor beta chains came from one sample sequenced in a study of cytomegalovirus exposure and HLA in healthy donors. The PCR contained 60 Vbeta and 13 Jbeta primers. Sequenced by immunoSEQ multiplex PCR; TCRdb stores in-frame clones only, minus some. The sample holds approximately 74,000 clones, approximately 57% seen once. The sequencing input was PBMCs. The receptors were gathered from a man aged 25-40 years in good health and CMV-seropositive.

The rearrangement uses TRBV6-4 and TRBJ2-2, with D perhaps TRBD1 (7 bases). Between the trimmed V and J ends, which lost 4 bases and 1 base, there was a span of 10 bases. Germline CDR1 reads MRHNA; CDR2 reads SNTAGT. The CDR3 contains 15 residues. CDR3 in DNA: TGTGCCAGCAGTGGCGGGACAGAGAACACCGGGGAGCTGTTTTTT. Translated: CASSGGTENTGELFF.

This clone was counted only a few times. The V and J genes are TRBV2 and TRBJ2-7; D unresolved. Germline CDR1 and CDR2: SNHLY and FYNNEI. The CDR3 covers 11 residues. Trimming took off 2 bases at V and 3 bases at J, with 2 bases between the two ends. The CDR3 reads CASSEHYEQYF. The CDR3 bases are TGTGCCAGCAGTGAACACTACGAGCAGTACTTC.

The chain recombines TRBV19 with TRBJ2-5, with no clear D. V was pared by 0 bases and J by 1 base, with 9 bases between. The CDR3 has 15 amino acids. Germline loops: CDR1 LNHDA, CDR2 SQIVND (reference sequence). This chain's CDR3 is CASSIDFGSQETQYF. Here the CDR3 DNA reads TGTGCCAGTAGTATAGACTTCGGGTCCCAAGAGACCCAGTACTTC.

V and J are TRBV27 and TRBJ2-5; a possible D gene is TRBD1 (7 bases). This CDR3 has 13 amino acids. Trimming stripped 2 bases from V and 11 bases from J, with 15 bases between. Germline lookup yields CDR1 MNHEY and CDR2 SMNVEV (reference sequence). CDR3: CASSLRRGLGQYF. The CDR3 DNA reads as TGTGCCAGCAGTTTACGGAGGGGGCTTGGGCAGTACTTC.

The genes are TRBV15 and TRBJ1-4, with a tentative D call TRBD1 (5 bases). The germline CDR1 and CDR2 sequences are LNHNV and YYDKDF (reference sequence). V lost 3 bases, J lost 6 bases, and 14 bases lay in between. This CDR3 is built from 15 residues. CDR3 coding DNA: TGTGCCACCAGCAGGGTCGACGGGGGGGATGAAAAACTGTTTTTT. Its protein is CATSRVDGGDEKLFF. Complete variable domain (other parts from reference TRBV15 and TRBJ1-4): DAMVIQNPRYQVTQFGKPVTLSCSQTLNHNVMYWYQQKSSQAPKLLFHYYDKDFNNEADTPDNFQSRRPNTSFCFLDIRSPGLGDTAMYLCATSRVDGGDEKLFFGSGTQLSVL.

The chain combines TRBV27 with TRBJ1-2, with D possibly being TRBD1 (6 bases). The germline gives CDR1 MNHEY, CDR2 SMNVEV (reference sequence). Trimming stripped 6 bases from V and 0 bases from J, with 11 bases between. The CDR3 covers 14 residues. The DNA for the CDR3 is TGTGCCAGCAGCTCAGGACAGCCTAACTATGGCTACACCTTC. This encodes CASSSGQPNYGYTF.

V gene TRBV14 combines with J gene TRBJ2-7; maybe TRBD1 (6 bases). Germline CDR1 is SGHDN and CDR2 is FVKESK. V was pared by 4 bases and J by 4 bases, with 8 bases between. The CDR3 runs to 12 residues. CDR3 DNA: TGTGCCAGCAGCCCACAGGGTTACGAGCAGTACTTC. This sequence encodes CASSPQGYEQYF.

The chain uses TRBV2 and TRBJ2-2, with 11 bases lining up with TRBD2. This CDR3 is built from 15 residues. Germline V CDR1 and CDR2: SNHLY, FYNNEI. V lost 5 bases and J lost 3; bases outside the gene matches: 2. CDR3 sequence: CASSRTSGYTGELFF. The CDR3 bases are TGTGCCAGCAGTCGGACTAGCGGGTACACCGGGGAGCTGTTTTTT.

This chain links TRBV4-1 with TRBJ1-3; 7 bases agree with TRBD1. V shed 4 bases, J shed 4 bases, and the junction held 7 bases outside the gene matches. CDR1 and CDR2 from the germline V gene are MGHRA and YSYEKL. The CDR3 length is 15 residues. The DNA of the CDR3 is TGCGCCAGCAGCCTAGGGACAGTCATCGGAAACACCATATATTTT. It codes for CASSLGTVIGNTIYF.

This clone came up a few times. Other DNA sequences within the sample encode an identical CDR3. This chain uses TRBV18 with TRBJ1-3; D perhaps matches TRBD1 (5 bases). The CDR3 has 15 amino acids. V lost 6 bases and J 0 bases, leaving 12 bases between the germline ends. Germline CDR1 and CDR2: KGHSH and LQKENI. The CDR3 loop reads CASSLDRASGNTIYF. The CDR3 DNA reads as TGTGCCAGCTCGCTAGACAGAGCCTCTGGAAACACCATATATTTT.

The J gene is TRBJ2-6, the V gene TRBV28, with TRBD2 as a possible D gene (6 bases). The CDR3 has 13 amino acids. The germline V gene encodes CDR1 MDHEN and CDR2 SYDVKM. V was cut by 9 bases and J by 9 bases, with 15 bases left in between. The DNA for the CDR3 is TGTGCCAGTCAAAAGGGGACTGTCAACGTCCTGACTTTC. This translates into CASQKGTVNVLTF.

V and J are TRBV29-1 and TRBJ2-1; D possibly corresponds to TRBD2 (5 bases). Germline-derived CDR1 and CDR2 are SQVTM and ANQGSEA. V gave up 7 bases and J gave up 2 bases, with 9 bases separating them. The CDR3 has 12 amino acids. The CDR3 bases are TGCAGCGCCCGAGGGACCTACAATGAGCAGTTCTTC. Protein product: CSARGTYNEQFF.

The CDR3 sequence is CASSPPTGNYGYTF. Written as DNA, the CDR3 is TGCGCCAGCAGCCCCCCGACAGGGAACTATGGCTACACCTTC. The V and J genes are TRBV5-1 and TRBJ1-2; TRBD1 matches at 7 bases. The CDR3 is made up of 14 amino acids. Per the germline V gene, CDR1 is SGHRS and CDR2 is YFSETQ. V was pared by 4 bases and J by 2 bases, with 5 bases of the junction left unmatched.

The rearrangement uses TRBV6-1 and TRBJ2-3, with TRBD2 matching 14 bases. V shed 6 bases and J 4 bases; nucleotides not matched to a gene: 0. The germline CDR1 and CDR2 sequences are MNHNS and SASEGT. The CDR3 sequence is 14 residues long. For the CDR3, the DNA is TGTGCCAGCAGGACTAGCGGGGGGGCAGATACGCAGTATTTT. This codes for CASRTSGGADTQYF.

V usage is TRBV6-7 and J usage is TRBJ1-5; 7 bases are a match to TRBD1. TRBV6-7 is noted as an ORF with a role that remains uncertain. The CDR3 covers 19 residues. After removal of 7 bases from V and 6 bases from J, the junction contained 24 bases not matched to a gene. The CDR3 DNA reads TGTGCCAGCACTATCCAAGGGGGGACACTCCCCCAGGGGGGTCAGCCCCAGCATTTT. Translated: CASTIQGGTLPQGGQPQHF.

Notes on this clone: Without the conserved terminal phenylalanine or tryptophan, this CDR3 likely stems from a read error. This rearrangement joins TRBV5-1 to TRBJ2-4, with 12 bases aligning to TRBD1. The CDR3 totals 19 residues. Germline V gene sequence: CDR1 SGHRS, CDR2 YFSETQ. The V gene end was trimmed by 4 bases and the J gene end by 0 bases; junction bases not matched to a gene: 11. CDR3 residues: CASSLGQGALVLAKNIQYV. The CDR3 DNA reads as TGCGCCAGCAGCCTGGGACAGGGGGCTCTGGTCTTAGCCAAAAACATTCAGTACGTC.

The rearrangement links TRBV29-1 to TRBJ2-7, with D perhaps matching TRBD2 (5 bases). CDR3 size: 12 residues. Germline CDR1 is SQVTM and CDR2 is ANQGSEA. V was trimmed by 3 bases and J by 5 bases, leaving 11 bases between them. CDR3 loop: CSVDVSRDEQYF. In DNA, the CDR3 is TGCAGCGTTGATGTCTCGAGGGACGAGCAGTACTTC.